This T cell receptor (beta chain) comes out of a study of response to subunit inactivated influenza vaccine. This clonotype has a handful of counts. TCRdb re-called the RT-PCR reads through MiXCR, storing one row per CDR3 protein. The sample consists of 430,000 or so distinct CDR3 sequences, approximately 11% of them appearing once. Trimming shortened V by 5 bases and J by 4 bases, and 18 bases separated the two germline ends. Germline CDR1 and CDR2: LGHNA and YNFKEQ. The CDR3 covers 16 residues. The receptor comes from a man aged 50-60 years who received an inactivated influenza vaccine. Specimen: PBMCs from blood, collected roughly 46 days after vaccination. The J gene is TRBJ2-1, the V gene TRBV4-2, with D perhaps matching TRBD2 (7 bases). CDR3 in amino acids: CASSSTLAGAYNEQFF. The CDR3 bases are TGTGCCAGCAGCTCAACCCTCGCGGGGGCTTACAATGAGCAGTTCTTC.